This is a list of T cell receptor beta chains from one sample in a study of blood T cell repertoires in COVID-19. Libraries were prepared by immunoSEQ multiplex PCR; TCRdb keeps only in-frame clonotypes and omits some of them. In the table there are 150,000 to 200,000 clones, about 85% of which are singletons. Sequenced material: peripheral blood. These receptors were taken from a woman in her seventies with COVID-19, enrolled during active disease. The CDR3 runs from the conserved cysteine through the conserved F or W.

V gene,J gene,CDR3 protein
TRBV27,TRBJ2-2,CASSLPRGTSAGELFF
TRBV5-1,TRBJ2-3,CASSRGTGERDTQYF
TRBV3-1/TRBV3-2,TRBJ1-1,CASSQARPGSNTEAFF
TRBV5-1,TRBJ1-1,CASSLGQGGPTEAFF
TRBV19,TRBJ1-1,CASSIGEGRGTEAFF
TRBV28,TRBJ1-1,CASSWGQGAGRNTEAFF
TRBV28,TRBJ1-5,CASSLSSGGLYQPQHF
TRBV25-1,TRBJ1-1,CASSAPLGTEAFF
TRBV2,TRBJ1-1,CASSVASGMAEAFF
TRBV10-3,TRBJ2-3,CATGGLAGDEDTQYF